This TCR beta chain is from a study of control samples from healthy donors and cancer patients. Germline CDR1 is SEHNR and CDR2 is FQNEAQ (reference sequence). The CDR3 contains 14 residues. Trimming took 1 base from V and 2 from J, leaving 9 bases between them. Repertoires were generated with immunoSEQ multiplex PCR, while TCRdb's copy carries only in-frame clones and drops some. The table lists about 130,000 clones, 92% of them singletons. The source of this sequence is a man older than 75 with head and neck cancer. The chain couples TRBV7-9 to TRBJ2-7; D not resolved. Sequenced sample: PBMCs. The CDR3 sequence: CASSLGGATYEQYF. In DNA, the CDR3 is TGTGCCAGCAGCTTAGGGGGTGCCACCTACGAGCAGTACTTC. The full variable domain, rest sourced from reference TRBV7-9 and TRBJ2-7, is DTGVSQNPRHKITKRGQNVTFRCDPISEHNRLYWYRQTLGQGPEFLTYFQNEAQLEKSRLLSDRFSAERPKGSFSTLEIQRTEQGDSAMYLCASSLGGATYEQYFGPGTRLTVT.